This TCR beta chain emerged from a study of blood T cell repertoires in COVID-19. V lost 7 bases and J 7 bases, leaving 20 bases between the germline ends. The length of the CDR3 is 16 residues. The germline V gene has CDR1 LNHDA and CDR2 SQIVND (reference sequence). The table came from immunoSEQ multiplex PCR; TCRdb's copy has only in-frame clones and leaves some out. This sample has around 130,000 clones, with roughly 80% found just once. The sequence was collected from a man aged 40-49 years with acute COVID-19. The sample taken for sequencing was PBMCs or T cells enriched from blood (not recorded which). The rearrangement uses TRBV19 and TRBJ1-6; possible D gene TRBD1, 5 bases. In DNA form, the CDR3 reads TGTGCCAGTACCGACCCCTTTGGGGGGAAAAATTCACCCCTCCACTTT. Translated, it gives CASTDPFGGKNSPLHF.